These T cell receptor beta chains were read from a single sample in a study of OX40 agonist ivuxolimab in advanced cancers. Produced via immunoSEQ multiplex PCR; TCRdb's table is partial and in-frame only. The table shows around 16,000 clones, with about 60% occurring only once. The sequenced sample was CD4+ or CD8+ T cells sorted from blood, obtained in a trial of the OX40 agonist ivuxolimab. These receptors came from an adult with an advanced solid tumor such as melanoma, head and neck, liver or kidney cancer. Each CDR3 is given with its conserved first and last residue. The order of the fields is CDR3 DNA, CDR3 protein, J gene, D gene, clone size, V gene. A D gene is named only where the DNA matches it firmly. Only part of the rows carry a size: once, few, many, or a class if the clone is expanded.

cdr3_nt: TGTGCCAGCAGCTTGCAACCCCTCTCCTACGAGCAGTACTTC
cdr3_aa: CASSLQPLSYEQYF
j_call: TRBJ2-7
d_call: .
clone_size: .
v_call: TRBV5-5

cdr3_nt: TGTGCCAGCAGCTTATTGGCGGGGGGGCTGGGAGATACGCAGTATTTT
cdr3_aa: CASSLLAGGLGDTQYF
j_call: TRBJ2-3
d_call: TRBD2
clone_size: .
v_call: TRBV7-9

cdr3_nt: TGCAGCGGGACAGGACTAGACTTTGGAAACACCATATATTTT
cdr3_aa: CSGTGLDFGNTIYF
j_call: TRBJ1-3
d_call: TRBD1
clone_size: .
v_call: TRBV29-1

cdr3_nt: TGTGCTAGTGGTTTGGTCGAAGGGTCTTTGGTTGGCTACACCTTC
cdr3_aa: CASGLVEGSLVGYTF
j_call: TRBJ1-2
d_call: .
clone_size: few
v_call: TRBV12-5

cdr3_nt: TGTGCCAGCAGCTTATTGGACAGGGAGACCAATGAGCAGTTCTTC
cdr3_aa: CASSLLDRETNEQFF
j_call: TRBJ2-1
d_call: TRBD1
clone_size: few
v_call: TRBV11-2

cdr3_nt: TGTGCCAGCAGCTTGTGGCGAGGGGAAATGAACACTGAAGCTTTCTTT
cdr3_aa: CASSLWRGEMNTEAFF
j_call: TRBJ1-1
d_call: .
clone_size: .
v_call: TRBV4-2

cdr3_nt: TGTGCCAGCAGCTTATCACAGGCCAACTATGGCTACACCTTC
cdr3_aa: CASSLSQANYGYTF
j_call: TRBJ1-2
d_call: .
clone_size: once
v_call: TRBV11-2

cdr3_nt: TGTGCCAGCAGTTTTGTAGCGGGGAACACCGGGGAGCTGTTTTTT
cdr3_aa: CASSFVAGNTGELFF
j_call: TRBJ2-2
d_call: TRBD2
clone_size: .
v_call: TRBV27

cdr3_nt: TGTGCCAGCAGCTTTTCAGACACCTACGAGCAGTACTTC
cdr3_aa: CASSFSDTYEQYF
j_call: TRBJ2-7
d_call: .
clone_size: .
v_call: TRBV5-6

cdr3_nt: TGTGCCAGCAGCTCAACAGGAACACCCTACGAGCAGTACTTC
cdr3_aa: CASSSTGTPYEQYF
j_call: TRBJ2-7
d_call: .
clone_size: .
v_call: TRBV5-5

cdr3_nt: TGCAGCGTTGCATATTCCCATCCAGGGGGCGTTTGGTATGGCTACACCTTC
cdr3_aa: CSVAYSHPGGVWYGYTF
j_call: TRBJ1-2
d_call: TRBD1
clone_size: .
v_call: TRBV29-1

cdr3_nt: TGTGCCATCAGTGGCAAGGGGTTGCCTGAAGCTTTCTTT
cdr3_aa: CAISGKGLPEAFF
j_call: TRBJ1-1
d_call: .
clone_size: .
v_call: TRBV10-3

cdr3_nt: TGTGCCAGCAGGGAGCCCCCCCCCTACTACGAGCAGTACTTC
cdr3_aa: CASREPPPYYEQYF
j_call: TRBJ2-7
d_call: .
clone_size: .
v_call: TRBV7-2

cdr3_nt: TGTGCCAGCAGCCAAGACGGACAGGTCGGTTTGTTCTTC
cdr3_aa: CASSQDGQVGLFF
j_call: TRBJ2-1
d_call: TRBD1
clone_size: .
v_call: TRBV14

cdr3_nt: TGTGCCAGTAGTATAGCAATTAGCGGGGGGATAACAGATACGCAGTATTTT
cdr3_aa: CASSIAISGGITDTQYF
j_call: TRBJ2-3
d_call: TRBD2
clone_size: .
v_call: TRBV19

cdr3_nt: TGTGCCAGCAGCGTAACCGGGACAGGAGAAGAGACCCAGTACTTC
cdr3_aa: CASSVTGTGEETQYF
j_call: TRBJ2-5
d_call: TRBD1
clone_size: few
v_call: TRBV7-9

cdr3_nt: TGCGCCACCGGGCCGAGGGTTGGGGCGCAAAGTCCAGATACGCAGTATTTT
cdr3_aa: CATGPRVGAQSPDTQYF
j_call: TRBJ2-3
d_call: .
clone_size: .
v_call: TRBV10-2

cdr3_nt: TGTGCCAGCAGCCCTCGGGGTTATAGCAATCAGCCCCAGCATTTT
cdr3_aa: CASSPRGYSNQPQHF
j_call: TRBJ1-5
d_call: .
clone_size: medium-sized
v_call: TRBV7-2

cdr3_nt: TGTGCCAGCAGAGATAGGGCCCGCGGGGCCAACGTCCTGACTTTC
cdr3_aa: CASRDRARGANVLTF
j_call: TRBJ2-6
d_call: .
clone_size: .
v_call: TRBV27

cdr3_nt: TGTGCCAGCACCACCGGGCGGGGTCTGGGCAATCAGCCCCAGCATTTT
cdr3_aa: CASTTGRGLGNQPQHF
j_call: TRBJ1-5
d_call: .
clone_size: few
v_call: TRBV21-1

cdr3_nt: TGCGCCAGCAGCCAAAATGAGGGAATAAGCGAGCAGTACTTC
cdr3_aa: CASSQNEGISEQYF
j_call: TRBJ2-7
d_call: .
clone_size: .
v_call: TRBV4-1

cdr3_nt: TGTGCCAGCAGCTTAGGCAGGGGCGAGCAGTACTTC
cdr3_aa: CASSLGRGEQYF
j_call: TRBJ2-7
d_call: .
clone_size: .
v_call: TRBV11-2

cdr3_nt: TGTGCCACCAGCAGAGGGGGTGGCCACGAGCAGTACTTC
cdr3_aa: CATSRGGGHEQYF
j_call: TRBJ2-7
d_call: .
clone_size: .
v_call: TRBV15

cdr3_nt: TGTGCCAGCAGCTTTGGGCGCGGAAACACCATATATTTT
cdr3_aa: CASSFGRGNTIYF
j_call: TRBJ1-3
d_call: .
clone_size: few
v_call: TRBV7-9

cdr3_nt: TGTGCCAGCAGCCGCGGGACCTCCGAGGGCGAAAAACTGTTTTTT
cdr3_aa: CASSRGTSEGEKLFF
j_call: TRBJ1-4
d_call: .
clone_size: .
v_call: TRBV11-3

cdr3_nt: TGCAGCGTTGGGGTGCCAGGGCCCTACGAGCAGTACTTC
cdr3_aa: CSVGVPGPYEQYF
j_call: TRBJ2-7
d_call: .
clone_size: .
v_call: TRBV29-1

cdr3_nt: TGTGCCAGCAGCTCACAAATAACCTACGAGCAGTACTTC
cdr3_aa: CASSSQITYEQYF
j_call: TRBJ2-7
d_call: .
clone_size: .
v_call: TRBV6-5

cdr3_nt: TGTGCAAGCATGCTCTTGGACTATGGCTACACCTTC
cdr3_aa: CASMLLDYGYTF
j_call: TRBJ1-2
d_call: .
clone_size: few
v_call: TRBV6-5

cdr3_nt: TGTGCCAGCAGCTTAGTCTTGGCCAATGAGCAGTTCTTC
cdr3_aa: CASSLVLANEQFF
j_call: TRBJ2-1
d_call: .
clone_size: .
v_call: TRBV7-9

cdr3_nt: TGTGCCAGCAGCCCTATAGCGGGGATGGAGACCCAGTACTTC
cdr3_aa: CASSPIAGMETQYF
j_call: TRBJ2-5
d_call: TRBD2
clone_size: medium-sized
v_call: TRBV7-8